The 24 T cell receptor beta chains reported below all come from one sample, sequenced in a study of blood T cell repertoires in COVID-19. Clones were read by immunoSEQ multiplex PCR, and TCRdb kept only the in-frame ones, dropping some. Of 350,000 or so clones in the sample, around 83% were seen once. The sample was peripheral blood. The receptors here all came from a man aged 30 to 45 with active or convalescent COVID-19.

The chain is built from TRBV9 and TRBJ2-7, with 14 positions matching TRBD2. Germline assignment: CDR1 SGDLS and CDR2 YYNGEE. This CDR3 has 17 residues. Germline trimming cut 4 bases from V and 0 bases from J; bases unmatched to any gene: 6. The CDR3 DNA sequence: TGTGCCAGCAGCCTTGGGACTAGCGGGGGCTCCTCCTACGAGCAGTACTTC. Translating it yields CASSLGTSGGSSYEQYF.

This chain connects TRBV11-2 to TRBJ2-7; D remains ambiguous. V lost 5 bases to trimming and J lost 6 bases, with 17 bases between them. This CDR3 comprises 14 residues. The germline V gene has CDR1 SGHAT and CDR2 FQNNGV. In nucleotides, the CDR3 is TGTGCCAGCAGCCCGACGTCCGACTGGCGCGAGCAGTACTTC. Translated: CASSPTSDWREQYF.

The chain recombines TRBV7-9 with TRBJ2-1, with D unresolved. The germline CDR1 and CDR2 sequences are SEHNR and FQNEAQ (reference sequence). V lost 2 bases to trimming and J lost 8 bases, with 13 bases between them. The CDR3 is 14 amino acids. Here the CDR3 DNA reads TGTGCCAGCAGCTTATTGGCCTCCTCCGATGAGCAGTTCTTC. This encodes CASSLLASSDEQFF.

The chain links TRBV7-2 to TRBJ2-7; D unresolved. V was clipped by 4 bases and J by 2 bases, with 9 bases between them. Germline loops: CDR1 SGHTA, CDR2 FQGNSA. CDR3 length equals 13 residues. The CDR3, as DNA: TGTGCCAGCAGCTCCCCGGGTCCCTACGAGCAGTACTTC. Its translation is CASSSPGPYEQYF.

The gene calls are TRBV5-4 and TRBJ2-7, with D possibly matching TRBD2 (5 bases). Per the germline V gene, CDR1 is SGHNT and CDR2 is YYREEE (reference sequence). V was pared by 5 bases and J by 1 base, with 13 bases between. The CDR3 is made up of 14 amino acids. The CDR3 loop is CASSTRTGSYEQYF. CDR3 sequence (DNA): TGTGCCAGCAGTACAAGGACGGGATCCTACGAGCAGTACTTC.

The V call is TRBV2, the J call TRBJ1-5, with 10 bases aligning to TRBD1. CDR3 size: 14 residues. Trimming took 6 bases from V and 7 from J; bases not matched to a gene: 6. Germline CDR1 is SNHLY and CDR2 is FYNNEI. The DNA of the CDR3 is TGTGCCAGCAGGAGGACAGGGGGTGGACAGCCCCAGCATTTT. Protein product: CASRRTGGGQPQHF.

The chain carries TRBV19 and TRBJ1-1; 8 bases agree with TRBD1. Per the germline V gene, CDR1 is LNHDA and CDR2 is SQIVND (reference sequence). CDR3 length: 14 amino acids. The V segment lost 5 bases and the J segment 7 bases; nucleotides outside the gene matches: 9. The CDR3 region is CASSPRQGTDEAFF. The CDR3 DNA follows: TGTGCCAGTAGTCCCAGACAGGGGACAGATGAAGCTTTCTTT.

The V gene is TRBV21-1, the J gene TRBJ1-1. TRBV21-1 corresponds to a pseudogene. This CDR3 contains 14 residues. The CDR3 sequence is CASHKSSLDTEAFF. CDR3 DNA: TGTGCCAGTCATAAATCGAGTTTGGACACTGAAGCTTTCTTT.

The chain couples TRBV24-1 to TRBJ2-1, with D possibly being TRBD2 (6 bases). The germline CDR1 and CDR2 sequences are KGHDR and SFDVKD. This CDR3 is 16 amino acids long. V was pared by 0 bases and J by 0 bases, with 8 bases between. The DNA of the CDR3 is TGTGCCACCAGTGATTTGCGGGAGTCCTCCTACAATGAGCAGTTCTTC. It encodes CATSDLRESSYNEQFF.

The sample holds one count of this clone. The chain employs TRBV30 and TRBJ1-2; D might be TRBD1 (5 bases). This CDR3 region has 13 residues. Germline V gene lookup returns CDR1 GTSNPN and CDR2 SVGIG (reference sequence). The ends were cut back, 6 bases at V and 4 bases at J, with 15 bases in the middle. The DNA of the CDR3 is TGTGCCTGTCAAATCATCGGGGGCTATGGCTACACCTTC. Translating gives CACQIIGGYGYTF.

This clone was seen only once. The rearrangement uses TRBV11-2 and TRBJ2-3; D is ambiguous. V shed 5 bases and J shed 4 bases, with 13 bases lying between them. The germline CDR1 and CDR2 sequences are SGHAT and FQNNGV. The CDR3 is 14 amino acids. Written as DNA, the CDR3 is TGTGCCAGCAGCGGAACGGCGGTCCCAGATACGCAGTATTTT. Its protein product is CASSGTAVPDTQYF.

A few counts support this clone. The V call is TRBV4-1, the J call TRBJ1-2; D call uncertain. Germline CDR1 and CDR2: MGHRA and YSYEKL. Trimming stripped 4 bases from V and 4 bases from J, with 13 bases between. This CDR3 region has 14 residues. In nucleotides, the CDR3 is TGCGCCAGCAGCCCTTTCCCGGAGATCTATGGCTACACCTTC. Translating it yields CASSPFPEIYGYTF.

This chain links TRBV7-6 with TRBJ1-1; 8 nucleotides line up with TRBD1. The CDR3 sequence is 17 residues long. Germline assignment: CDR1 SGHVS and CDR2 FNYEAQ. V dropped 5 bases and J dropped 4; count of bases not matched to a gene: 15. CDR3 nucleotide sequence: TGTGCCAGCAGCCGAGGACAGGGATCGATTGGTGGCACTGAAGCTTTCTTT. It specifies CASSRGQGSIGGTEAFF.

The chain carries TRBV10-3 and TRBJ1-5; D gene unclear. The V gene's germline CDR1 is ENHRY and CDR2 SYGVKD. With 7 bases removed from V and 4 bases from J, the gap between germline ends came to 8 bases. The CDR3 has 12 amino acids. The CDR3 reads CAIMADNQPQHF. CDR3 bases: TGTGCCATCATGGCAGATAATCAGCCCCAGCATTTT.

A single count supports this clone. The V call is TRBV19, the J call TRBJ2-2, with 7 bases identical to TRBD1. This CDR3 is built from 14 residues. Germline CDR1 reads LNHDA; CDR2 reads SQIVND (reference sequence). Unmatched junction bases numbered 3, after V lost 8 bases and J lost 0 bases. The CDR3 DNA reads as TGTGCCAGTGGGGACAGACCGAACACCGGGGAGCTGTTTTTT. Residues: CASGDRPNTGELFF.

J is TRBJ2-7 and V is TRBV5-4; TRBD2 aligns across 7 bases. The CDR3 totals 16 residues. V was clipped by 6 bases and J by 5 bases; unmatched bases: 17. The germline CDR1 and CDR2 sequences are SGHNT and YYREEE (reference sequence). The CDR3 sequence: CASTTAGRGFVDEQYF. The CDR3 DNA reads TGTGCCAGCACCACCGCGGGGAGGGGTTTCGTTGACGAGCAGTACTTC.

V gene TRBV13 combines with J gene TRBJ2-2; the match to TRBD2 covers 7 bases. Germline V gene data show CDR1 as PRHDT and CDR2 as FYEKMQ (reference sequence). This CDR3 spans 16 amino acids. With 6 bases clipped from V and 4 bases from J, the junction kept 11 bases outside the gene matches. The CDR3 loop reads CASSRGSGVTTGELFF. The CDR3 DNA follows: TGTGCCAGCAGTCGGGGGAGCGGGGTGACCACCGGGGAGCTGTTTTTT.

In the case of this clone: The same CDR3 can be traced to other DNA sequences in this sample. The gene calls are TRBV7-9 and TRBJ1-3; the D is unclear. V gave up 1 base and J gave up 2 bases, with 6 bases separating them. From germline, CDR1 is SEHNR and CDR2 FQNEAQ (reference sequence). The CDR3 has 14 residues. Written as DNA, the CDR3 is TGTGCCAGCAGCTTAGGCGGGGCTGGAAACACCATATATTTT. Translating gives CASSLGGAGNTIYF.

This clone was seen once. This chain joins TRBV29-1 and TRBJ1-2; 9 nucleotides line up with TRBD1. V gave up 6 bases and J gave up 0 bases; unmatched junction bases: 17. The CDR3 extends over 18 amino acids. Germline-derived CDR1 and CDR2 are SQVTM and ANQGSEA. The CDR3 DNA is TGCAGCGTCGACGTGGGACAGGGAAACTACCTCTCTAACTATGGCTACACCTTC. Translating it yields CSVDVGQGNYLSNYGYTF.

This clone was counted once. The chain couples TRBV24-1 to TRBJ1-1, with D maybe TRBD1 (6 bases). Germline V gives CDR1 KGHDR, CDR2 SFDVKD. The germline V and J ends were trimmed by 7 bases and 7 bases, with 12 bases remaining between them. CDR3 size: 12 residues. The CDR3 protein is CATSIETGEAFF. The CDR3 DNA reads as TGTGCCACCAGCATCGAGACAGGTGAAGCTTTCTTT.

The chain carries TRBV30 and TRBJ1-5; D gene ambiguous. Germline loops: CDR1 GTSNPN, CDR2 SVGIG (reference sequence). The CDR3 has 13 amino acids. Written as DNA, the CDR3 is TGTGCTTTAGAGGAGGGCAGCAATCAGCCCCAGCATTTT. This encodes CALEEGSNQPQHF.

This clone was seen more than once but under ten times. The chain couples TRBV15 to TRBJ1-2, with D possibly being TRBD1 (6 bases). Trimming shortened V by 2 bases and J by 8 bases, and 18 bases separated the two germline ends. CDR3 length: 15 residues. Germline CDR1 reads LNHNV; CDR2 reads YYDKDF (reference sequence). CDR3 sequence reads: CATSRSRDIPGGYTF. As DNA, the CDR3 is TGTGCCACCAGCAGATCCCGGGACATCCCTGGGGGCTACACCTTC.

The chain combines TRBV3-1 (or the pseudogene TRBV3-2) with TRBJ1-5, with a possible D match to TRBD1 (5 bases). The CDR3 contains 14 residues. CDR1 and CDR2 from the germline V gene are LGHDT and YNNKEL (reference sequence). Trimming shortened V by 4 bases and J by 5 bases, and 12 bases separated the two germline ends. Here the CDR3 DNA reads TGTGCCAGCAGCCCGTCAGGGTCCGATCAGCCCCAGCATTTT. This translates into CASSPSGSDQPQHF.

V usage is TRBV19 and J usage is TRBJ1-2; D is perhaps TRBD1 (6 bases). The CDR3 has 15 residues. The V gene's germline CDR1 is LNHDA and CDR2 SQIVND (reference sequence). V lost 3 bases to trimming and J lost 0 bases, with 11 bases between them. The CDR3 bases are TGTGCCAGTAGTATTGGTGCAGGGGCTAACTATGGCTACACCTTC. Translation: CASSIGAGANYGYTF.